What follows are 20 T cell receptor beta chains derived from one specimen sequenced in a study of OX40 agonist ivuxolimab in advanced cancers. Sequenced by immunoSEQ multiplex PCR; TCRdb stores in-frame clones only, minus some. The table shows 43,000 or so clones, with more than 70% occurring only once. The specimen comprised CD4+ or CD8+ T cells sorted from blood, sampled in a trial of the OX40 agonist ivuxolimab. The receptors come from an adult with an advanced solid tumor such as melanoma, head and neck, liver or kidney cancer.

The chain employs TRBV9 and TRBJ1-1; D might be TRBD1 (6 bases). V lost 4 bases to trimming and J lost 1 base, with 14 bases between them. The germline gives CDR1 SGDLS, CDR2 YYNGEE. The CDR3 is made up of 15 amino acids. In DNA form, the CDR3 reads TGTGCCAGCAGCCGATCGGCCAGGGGGAACACTGAAGCTTTCTTT. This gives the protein CASSRSARGNTEAFF.

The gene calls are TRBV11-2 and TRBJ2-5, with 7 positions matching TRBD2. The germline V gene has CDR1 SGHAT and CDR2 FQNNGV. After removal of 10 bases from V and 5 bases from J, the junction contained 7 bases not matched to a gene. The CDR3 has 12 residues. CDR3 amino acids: CATTSGGETQYF. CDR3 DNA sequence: TGTGCCACGACTTCCGGGGGGGAGACCCAGTACTTC.

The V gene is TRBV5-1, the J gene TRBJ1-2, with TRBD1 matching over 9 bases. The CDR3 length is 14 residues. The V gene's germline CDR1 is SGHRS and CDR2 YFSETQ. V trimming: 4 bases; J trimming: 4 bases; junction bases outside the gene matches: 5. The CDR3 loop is CASSGTGTSYGYTF. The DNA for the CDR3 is TGCGCCAGCAGCGGGACAGGGACTAGCTATGGCTACACCTTC. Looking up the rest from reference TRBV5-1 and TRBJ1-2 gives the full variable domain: KAGVTQTPRYLIKTRGQQVTLSCSPISGHRSVSWYQQTPGQGLQFLFEYFSETQRNKGNFPGRFSGRQFSNSRSEMNVSTLELGDSALYLCASSGTGTSYGYTFGSGTRLTVV.

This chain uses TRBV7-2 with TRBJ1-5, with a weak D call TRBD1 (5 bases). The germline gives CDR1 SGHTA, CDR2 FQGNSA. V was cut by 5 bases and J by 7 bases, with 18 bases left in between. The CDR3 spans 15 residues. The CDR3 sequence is CASSLRVGARQPQHF. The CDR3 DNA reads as TGTGCCAGCAGCCTGCGGGTTGGGGCACGCCAGCCCCAGCATTTT.

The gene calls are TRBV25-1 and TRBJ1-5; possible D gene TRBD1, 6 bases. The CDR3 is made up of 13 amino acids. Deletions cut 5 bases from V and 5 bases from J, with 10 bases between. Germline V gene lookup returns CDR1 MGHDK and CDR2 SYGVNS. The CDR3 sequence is CASSSTGYQPQHF. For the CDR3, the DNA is TGTGCCAGCAGTTCCACAGGGTATCAGCCCCAGCATTTT.

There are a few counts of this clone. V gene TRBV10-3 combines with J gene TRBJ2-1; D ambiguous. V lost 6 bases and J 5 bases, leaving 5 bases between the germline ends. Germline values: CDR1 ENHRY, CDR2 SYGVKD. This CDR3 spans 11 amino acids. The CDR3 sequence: CAISPNNEQFF. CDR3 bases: TGTGCCATCAGCCCAAACAATGAGCAGTTCTTC.

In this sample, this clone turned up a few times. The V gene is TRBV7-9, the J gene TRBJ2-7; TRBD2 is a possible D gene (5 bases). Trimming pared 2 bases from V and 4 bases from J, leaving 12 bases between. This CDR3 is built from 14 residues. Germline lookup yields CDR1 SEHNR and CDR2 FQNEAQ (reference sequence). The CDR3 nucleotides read TGTGCCAGCAGCTTATTTGGGGAGTATTACGAGCAGTACTTC. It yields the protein CASSLFGEYYEQYF.

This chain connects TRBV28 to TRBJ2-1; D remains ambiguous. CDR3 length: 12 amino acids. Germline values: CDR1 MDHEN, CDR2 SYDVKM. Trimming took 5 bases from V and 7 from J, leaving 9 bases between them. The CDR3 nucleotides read TGTGCCAGCAGTACCGGGTGGAATGAGCAGTTCTTC. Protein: CASSTGWNEQFF.

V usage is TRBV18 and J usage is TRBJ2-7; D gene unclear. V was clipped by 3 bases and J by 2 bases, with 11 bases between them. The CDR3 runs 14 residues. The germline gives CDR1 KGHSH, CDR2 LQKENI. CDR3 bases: TGTGCCAGCTCACCTGCTCGACATACCTACGAGCAGTACTTC. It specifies CASSPARHTYEQYF. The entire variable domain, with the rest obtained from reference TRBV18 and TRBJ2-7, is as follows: NAGVMQNPRHLVRRRGQEARLRCSPMKGHSHVYWYRQLPEEGLKFMVYLQKENIIDESGMPKERFSAEFPKEGPSILRIQQVVRGDSAAYFCASSPARHTYEQYFGPGTRLTVT.

The CDR3 DNA reads as TGTGCCAGCTCACCAAGACAAAACACCGGGGAGCTGTTTTTT. Its translation is CASSPRQNTGELFF. The rearrangement joins TRBV18 to TRBJ2-2, with D hard to call. Trimming took 2 bases from V and 2 from J, leaving 6 bases between them. This CDR3 has 14 residues. From germline, CDR1 is KGHSH and CDR2 LQKENI.

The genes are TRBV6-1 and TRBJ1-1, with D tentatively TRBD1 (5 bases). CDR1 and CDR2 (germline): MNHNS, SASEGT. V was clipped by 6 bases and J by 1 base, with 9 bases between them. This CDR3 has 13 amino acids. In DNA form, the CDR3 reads TGTGCCAGCAGATATCAGGGGAACACTGAAGCTTTCTTT. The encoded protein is CASRYQGNTEAFF.

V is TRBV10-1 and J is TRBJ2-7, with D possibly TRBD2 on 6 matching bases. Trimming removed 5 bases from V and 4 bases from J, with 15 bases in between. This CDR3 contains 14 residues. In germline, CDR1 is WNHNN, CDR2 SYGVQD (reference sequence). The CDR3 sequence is CASSSSGQTYEQYF. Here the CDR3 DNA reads TGCGCCAGCAGTTCAAGCGGGCAGACTTACGAGCAGTACTTC.

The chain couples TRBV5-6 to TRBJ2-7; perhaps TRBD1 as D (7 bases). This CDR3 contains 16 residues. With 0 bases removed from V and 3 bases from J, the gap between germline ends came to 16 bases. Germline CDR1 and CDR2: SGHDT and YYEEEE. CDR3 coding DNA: TGTGCCAGCAGCTTGGCCGGTCAGGGGGGACACTACGAGCAGTACTTC. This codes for CASSLAGQGGHYEQYF.

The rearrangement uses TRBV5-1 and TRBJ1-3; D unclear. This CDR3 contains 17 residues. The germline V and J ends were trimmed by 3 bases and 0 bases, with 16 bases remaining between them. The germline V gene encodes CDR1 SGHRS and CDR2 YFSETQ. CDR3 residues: CASSSGGPGSSGNTIYF. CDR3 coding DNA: TGCGCCAGCAGCTCTGGTGGGCCGGGCTCCTCTGGAAACACCATATATTTT. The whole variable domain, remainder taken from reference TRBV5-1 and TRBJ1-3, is KAGVTQTPRYLIKTRGQQVTLSCSPISGHRSVSWYQQTPGQGLQFLFEYFSETQRNKGNFPGRFSGRQFSNSRSEMNVSTLELGDSALYLCASSSGGPGSSGNTIYFGEGSWLTVV.

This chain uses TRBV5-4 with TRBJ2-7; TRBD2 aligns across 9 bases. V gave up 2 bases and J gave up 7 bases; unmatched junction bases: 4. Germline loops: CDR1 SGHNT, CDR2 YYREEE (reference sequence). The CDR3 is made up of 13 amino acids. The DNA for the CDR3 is TGTGCCAGCAGCTTTGCGGGGGGGCTGGAGCAGTACTTC. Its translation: CASSFAGGLEQYF.

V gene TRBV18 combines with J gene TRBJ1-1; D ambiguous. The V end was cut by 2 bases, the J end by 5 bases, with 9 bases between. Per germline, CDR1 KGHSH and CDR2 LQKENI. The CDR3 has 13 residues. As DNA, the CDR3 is TGTGCCAGCTCACCAGGGATGGGGACTGAAGCTTTCTTT. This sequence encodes CASSPGMGTEAFF.

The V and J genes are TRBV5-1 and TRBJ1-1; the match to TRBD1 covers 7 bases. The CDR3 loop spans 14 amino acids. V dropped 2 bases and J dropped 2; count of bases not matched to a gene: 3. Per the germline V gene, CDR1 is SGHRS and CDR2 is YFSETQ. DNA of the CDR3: TGCGCCAGCAGCTTTTACAGGGGTAACACTGAAGCTTTCTTT. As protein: CASSFYRGNTEAFF.

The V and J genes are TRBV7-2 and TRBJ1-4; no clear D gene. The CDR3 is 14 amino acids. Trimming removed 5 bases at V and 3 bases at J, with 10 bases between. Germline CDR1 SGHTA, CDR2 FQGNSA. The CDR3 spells CASSARAANEKLFF. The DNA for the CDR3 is TGTGCCAGCAGCGCCAGAGCAGCTAATGAAAAACTGTTTTTT.

Written as DNA, the CDR3 is TGTGCCTGGAAGCTAGCGGGAGGCGGAGTAGAGACCCAGTACTTC. The encoded protein is CAWKLAGGGVETQYF. This chain connects TRBV30 to TRBJ2-5; 11 bases align to TRBD2. The CDR3 is 15 amino acids. The J segment lost 4 bases and the V segment lost 4 bases, leaving 8 bases of the junction unmatched. The germline CDR1 and CDR2 sequences are GTSNPN and SVGIG (reference sequence).

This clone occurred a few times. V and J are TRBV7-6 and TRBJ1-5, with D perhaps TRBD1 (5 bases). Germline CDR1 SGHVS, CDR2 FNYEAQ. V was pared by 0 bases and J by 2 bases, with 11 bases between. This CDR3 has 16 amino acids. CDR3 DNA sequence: TGTGCCAGCAGCTTAGCGCAGGGTGTGGGCAATCAGCCCCAGCATTTT. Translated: CASSLAQGVGNQPQHF. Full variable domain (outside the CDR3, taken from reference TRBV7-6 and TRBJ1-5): GAGVSQSPRYKVTKRGQDVALRCDPISGHVSLYWYRQALGQGPEFLTYFNYEAQQDKSGLPNDRFSAERPEGSISTLTIQRTEQRDSAMYRCASSLAQGVGNQPQHFGDGTRLSIL.